What follows describes a single TCR beta chain. What it binds is not known. Without the conserved terminal phenylalanine or tryptophan, this CDR3 likely stems from a read error. Building the TCR beta libraries relied on iRepertoire HTBI primers, and CDR3 regions underwent Arm-PCR. One entry per CDR3 protein, called by TCRdb with MiXCR from the multiplex PCR reads. This table holds around 460,000 distinct CDR3 sequences, 11% to 15% found once. These data are taken from a study of regulatory T cells in long-lasting Graves disease. Study findings and constraints: Persistent patients shared more public clonotypes (2,741) than newly diagnosed patients (966).

Trimming removed 5 bases from V and 7 bases from J, with 14 bases in between. The CDR3 sequence is 14 residues long. The V gene's germline CDR1 is MNHEY and CDR2 SMNVEV (reference sequence). The sample's time point: newly diagnosed GD, antithyroid drugs for less than 3 months. Extracted RNA from PBMCs served as the source of the TCR library. The sample was also reused in another study, on T cells in Graves' hyperthyroidism and ophthalmopathy.

Sequenced material: peripheral blood mononuclear cells (PBMCs), taken at new diagnosis, from a patient treated with antithyroid drugs. The chain is built from TRBV27 and TRBJ1-4; a possible D gene is TRBD1 (5 bases). This clonotype was obtained from a woman between 45 and 60 years old with Graves disease. The CDR3 sequence is CASSLGTVGEKLFL. For the CDR3, the DNA is TGTGCCAGCAGTCTGGGGACGGTGGGTGAAAAACTGTTTCTT.